The 16 T cell receptor beta chains below come from one sample, sequenced in a study of T cells in Graves' hyperthyroidism and ophthalmopathy. TCR beta CDR3 region amplification was performed from RNA transcripts. Using the HTBI primer set, a first-round RT-PCR was run on the TCR CDR3. TCRdb analysed the multiplex PCR reads with MiXCR anew, one entry per CDR3 protein. The repertoire holds about 400,000 distinct CDR3 sequences, with about 14% as singletons. What was sequenced was blood. The receptors derive from a woman aged 25 to 45 with Graves' ophthalmopathy.

The chain carries TRBV19 and TRBJ2-7; no clear D gene. Germline values: CDR1 LNHDA, CDR2 SQIVND (reference sequence). The V and J ends lost 5 bases and 0 bases respectively, with 14 bases between them. The CDR3 extends over 15 amino acids. CDR3 region: CASSYGPGSSYEQYF. CDR3 DNA sequence: TGTGCCAGTAGTTACGGGCCCGGCAGCTCCTACGAGCAGTACTTC.

This chain links TRBV27 with TRBJ2-5, with a weak D call TRBD1 (5 bases). The germline V gene has CDR1 MNHEY and CDR2 SMNVEV (reference sequence). The CDR3 totals 16 residues. V lost 5 bases to trimming and J lost 0 bases, with 16 bases between them. The CDR3 nucleotides read TGTGCCAGCAGTACCCGGATAGGGGTCAACCAAGAGACCCAGTACTTC. Translating gives CASSTRIGVNQETQYF.

This clonotype was detected only a few times. V usage is TRBV9 and J usage is TRBJ1-6, with TRBD1 as a possible D gene (5 bases). CDR1 and CDR2 from the germline V gene are SGDLS and YYNGEE. This CDR3 region has 15 residues. Deletions cut 0 bases from V and 7 bases from J, with 11 bases between. In nucleotides, the CDR3 is TGTGCCAGCAGCGTAGGCTACTGGGGCAATTCACCCCTCCACTTT. It encodes CASSVGYWGNSPLHF.

Regarding this clonotype: A much more abundant neighbour one base away suggests this may be a read error. The rearrangement uses TRBV28 and TRBJ2-7; possible D gene TRBD1, 7 bases. CDR3 length: 15 amino acids. CDR1 is MDHEN and CDR2 is SYDVKM in the germline V gene. CDR3 protein: CARSLWGAGGYEQYF. The DNA of the CDR3 is TGTGCCCGCAGTTTGTGGGGGGCAGGGGGCTACGAGCAGTACTTC.

A remark on this clonotype: With a much larger clone just one base away, this may be a read error. The gene calls are TRBV30 and TRBJ1-1; D may be TRBD1 (5 bases). The CDR3 has 16 residues. The V end was cut by 2 bases, the J end by 3 bases, with 19 bases between. Germline V gives CDR1 GTSNPN, CDR2 SVGIG (reference sequence). The CDR3 here is CAWSIWGIFVHTEAFF. Here the CDR3 DNA reads TGTGCCTGGAGTATCTGGGGGATATTCGTCCACACTGAAGCTTTCTTT. Full variable domain (missing parts from reference TRBV30 and TRBJ1-1): SQTIHQWPATLVQPVGSPLSLECTVEGTSNPNLYWYRQAAGRGLQLLFYSVGIGQISSEVPQNLSASRPQDRQFILSSKKLLLSDSGFYLCAWSIWGIFVHTEAFFGQGTRLTVV.

V gene TRBV5-1 combines with J gene TRBJ1-4; 10 bases map to TRBD1. CDR3 size: 17 residues. The V and J ends lost 3 bases and 3 bases, in that order; junction bases with no gene match: 8. Germline CDR1 SGHRS, CDR2 YFSETQ. CDR3 region: CASSSEGTGVANEKLFF. CDR3 sequence (DNA): TGCGCCAGCAGCTCGGAAGGGACAGGGGTCGCTAATGAAAAACTGTTTTTT.

This clonotype was picked up a small number of times. The V and J genes are TRBV5-8 and TRBJ2-6, with D unclear. The CDR3 spans 15 residues. CDR1 SGHTS and CDR2 YDEGEE come from the germline V gene. The germline V and J ends were trimmed by 2 bases and 0 bases, with 6 bases remaining between them. CDR3 loop: CASSFRASGANVLTF. For the CDR3, the DNA is TGTGCCAGCAGCTTTAGGGCCTCTGGGGCCAACGTCCTGACTTTC.

The genes are TRBV20-1 and TRBJ1-3; D is undetermined. The CDR3 covers 15 residues. Trimming took 1 base from V and 2 from J, leaving 12 bases between them. CDR1 and CDR2 (germline): DFQATT, SNEGSKA (reference sequence). The CDR3, as DNA: TGCAGTGCTAGAGGGGTACCGGGAGCTGGAAACACCATATATTTT. Its protein is CSARGVPGAGNTIYF.

The sample holds many counts of this clonotype. The chain employs TRBV20-1 and TRBJ2-5; TRBD1 is a possible D gene (6 bases). V lost 5 bases and J lost 3, with 16 bases in between. Per germline, CDR1 DFQATT and CDR2 SNEGSKA (reference sequence). CDR3 size: 14 residues. Written as DNA, the CDR3 is TGCAGTGCTTACACAGGGATACGCAAAGAGACCCAGTACTTC. It encodes CSAYTGIRKETQYF.

This clonotype was observed at least ten times. The chain recombines TRBV2 with TRBJ2-5; D is unresolved. The CDR3 is made up of 11 amino acids. The V end lost 6 bases, the J end lost 6 bases, and 8 bases lay between the germline ends. The germline CDR1 and CDR2 sequences are SNHLY and FYNNEI. Here the CDR3 reads CASSFIQTQYF. CDR3 bases: TGTGCCAGCAGCTTCATACAGACCCAGTACTTC.

This clonotype was detected a few times. J is TRBJ2-1 and V is TRBV6-2 or TRBV6-3, with TRBD1 as a possible D gene (5 bases). Germline CDR1 is MNHEY and CDR2 is SVGEGT. This CDR3 has 16 residues. Between the trimmed V and J ends, which lost 0 bases and 0 bases, there was a span of 9 bases. The CDR3 DNA reads TGTGCCAGCAGTTACTCCCAGGGAAGCTCCTACAATGAGCAGTTCTTC. It specifies CASSYSQGSSYNEQFF.

This clonotype was detected many times. J is TRBJ2-1 and V is TRBV7-2; D unresolved. Germline CDR1 is SGHTA and CDR2 is FQGNSA. CDR3 length equals 16 residues. Trimming cost V 4 bases and J 8 bases, with 21 bases left between them. CDR3 in DNA: TGTGCCAGCAGCTCCAGTGGCTTCCCACCGTCTTATGAGCAGTTCTTC. Translating it yields CASSSSGFPPSYEQFF.

The chain links TRBV7-2 to TRBJ2-5; D gene uncertain. The CDR3 is made up of 14 amino acids. Germline V lookup: CDR1 SGHTA, CDR2 FQGNSA. With 3 bases removed from V and 1 base from J, the gap between germline ends came to 9 bases. CDR3 sequence: CASSFHGPQETQYF. CDR3 DNA: TGTGCCAGCAGCTTCCACGGGCCCCAAGAGACCCAGTACTTC. The full variable domain, completed using reference TRBV7-2 and TRBJ2-5, is GAGVSQSPSNKVTEKGKDVELRCDPISGHTALYWYRQSLGQGLEFLIYFQGNSAPDKSGLPSDRFSAERTGGSVSTLTIQRTQQEDSAVYLCASSFHGPQETQYFGPGTRLLVL.

This clonotype was detected many times. The J gene is TRBJ2-5, the V gene TRBV5-1; D unclear. V lost 4 bases and J lost 0, with 13 bases in between. This CDR3 is built from 15 residues. CDR1 and CDR2 (germline): SGHRS, YFSETQ. The CDR3 spells CASSVGPVYQETQYF. CDR3 coding DNA: TGCGCCAGCAGCGTGGGCCCGGTATACCAAGAGACCCAGTACTTC.

This clonotype was counted ten times or more. This chain uses TRBV12-3 or TRBV12-4 with TRBJ1-3; D unclear. V was pared by 6 bases and J by 1 base, with 7 bases between. CDR3 length: 13 residues. The CDR3 DNA reads TGTGCCAGCAGCGTGTTTTCTGGAAACACCATATATTTT. Its translation is CASSVFSGNTIYF.

This clonotype was recorded many times. The chain combines TRBV7-3 with TRBJ2-3; D is uncertain. The CDR3 totals 14 residues. Germline V gene data show CDR1 as SGHTA and CDR2 as FQGTGA. Trimming took 1 base from V and 0 from J, leaving 5 bases between them. CDR3 sequence (DNA): TGTGCCAGCAGCTTAAGGCAGAGCACAGATACGCAGTATTTT. It encodes CASSLRQSTDTQYF.